These 24 T cell receptor beta chains share one sample of origin, sequenced in a study of CD8 T cells in Susac syndrome. Reverse transcription of about 0.5 to 1 ug RNA was carried out with random hexamers. TCRdb recomputed calls from the immunoSEQ multiplex PCR reads with MiXCR, one row per CDR3 protein. The sample comprises about 280,000 distinct CDR3 sequences, 70% to 90% of which are singletons, and approximately 0.11% rests with the top ten. The source material was CD8+ T cells from PBMCs. The receptors derive from a human donor with multiple sclerosis.

V is TRBV7-3 and J is TRBJ2-2; maybe TRBD1 (6 bases). The V gene's germline CDR1 is SGHTA and CDR2 FQGTGA. Trimming stripped 4 bases from V and 5 bases from J, with 8 bases between. The CDR3 is 13 residues long. CDR3 residues: CASSSGVTGELFF. CDR3 DNA: TGTGCCAGCAGCTCAGGGGTTACCGGGGAGCTGTTTTTT.

This chain connects TRBV9 to TRBJ1-2, with D possibly matching TRBD1 (5 bases). Germline CDR1 reads SGDLS; CDR2 reads YYNGEE. V gave up 4 bases and J gave up 4 bases, with 11 bases separating them. This CDR3 has 13 residues. The CDR3 DNA reads as TGTGCCAGCAGCCCTCCGGGGGTCTATGGCTACACCTTC. This codes for CASSPPGVYGYTF.

V and J are TRBV21-1 and TRBJ2-7. TRBV21-1 counts as a pseudogene. CDR3 length: 14 amino acids. Here the CDR3 reads CASSSNKGNSEQYF. CDR3 in DNA: TGTGCCAGCAGCTCAAATAAGGGTAACTCCGAGCAGTACTTC.

The genes are TRBV7-9 and TRBJ2-1; 13 bases match TRBD2. The CDR3 totals 16 residues. The junction had 5 bases not matched to a gene; V was cut back by 5 bases and J by 4 bases. Germline lookup yields CDR1 SEHNR and CDR2 FQNEAQ (reference sequence). CDR3 amino acids: CASSLRTSGSYNEQFF. The CDR3 nucleotides are TGTGCCAGCAGCCTAAGGACTAGCGGGAGTTACAATGAGCAGTTCTTC.

The chain recombines TRBV27 with TRBJ2-7; weak D call: TRBD1 (5 bases). The germline gives CDR1 MNHEY, CDR2 SMNVEV (reference sequence). V was shortened by 3 bases and J by 6 bases, with 15 bases between the two germline ends. The CDR3 consists of 14 residues. CDR3 sequence reads: CASSFGDSISEQYF. The CDR3, as DNA: TGTGCCAGCAGTTTCGGCGACAGCATCTCCGAGCAGTACTTC.

V and J are TRBV13 and TRBJ2-7; the D call may be TRBD1 or TRBD2 (5 bases each). The CDR3 is 16 amino acids. V dropped 5 bases and J dropped 3 bases, with 20 bases sitting between them. Per germline, CDR1 PRHDT and CDR2 FYEKMQ (reference sequence). DNA for the CDR3: TGTGCCAGCAGCGAACAAACCGGGACGGCTATCTACGAGCAGTACTTC. Residues: CASSEQTGTAIYEQYF.

The chain employs TRBV28 and TRBJ2-7, with D uncertain. This CDR3 is built from 13 residues. Trimming removed 2 bases from V and 3 bases from J, with 8 bases in between. Germline CDR1 MDHEN, CDR2 SYDVKM. This chain's CDR3 is CASSLTAYYEQYF. As DNA, the CDR3 is TGTGCCAGCAGTTTAACAGCATACTACGAGCAGTACTTC.

The chain links TRBV19 to TRBJ2-7; D is undetermined. Trimming pared 5 bases from V and 2 bases from J, leaving 10 bases between. This CDR3 spans 13 amino acids. Germline V gene sequence: CDR1 LNHDA, CDR2 SQIVND (reference sequence). The CDR3 here is CASSLQSTYEQYF. The DNA for the CDR3 is TGTGCCAGTAGTCTACAGTCAACCTACGAGCAGTACTTC.

This clonotype came up once. This chain uses TRBV27 with TRBJ2-5; 8 nucleotides agree with TRBD1. Germline-derived CDR1 and CDR2 are MNHEY and SMNVEV (reference sequence). This CDR3 contains 16 residues. V was pared by 5 bases and J by 1 base, with 9 bases of the junction left unmatched. CDR3 bases: TGTGCCAGCAGTGACTTGCGGACAGGGCGCCAAGAGACCCAGTACTTC. Translation gives CASSDLRTGRQETQYF.

V gene TRBV2 combines with J gene TRBJ1-1; D unresolved. CDR1 is SNHLY, CDR2 FYNNEI, per germline. V gave up 1 base and J gave up 0 bases, with 9 bases separating them. CDR3 length equals 15 residues. This chain's CDR3 is CASSEGPVMNTEAFF. Here the CDR3 DNA reads TGTGCCAGCAGTGAAGGGCCGGTAATGAACACTGAAGCTTTCTTT.

This chain links TRBV27 with TRBJ2-1, with D unclear. The CDR3 spans 14 residues. Germline-derived CDR1 and CDR2 are MNHEY and SMNVEV (reference sequence). V was pared by 5 bases and J by 4 bases, with 12 bases between. The CDR3 is CASSPRARYNEQFF. DNA of the CDR3: TGTGCCAGCAGTCCCCGTGCGCGATACAATGAGCAGTTCTTC.

The chain recombines TRBV9 with TRBJ2-1; 9 bases align to TRBD2. The V gene's germline CDR1 is SGDLS and CDR2 YYNGEE. After removal of 3 bases from V and 4 bases from J, the junction contained 8 bases not matched to a gene. The CDR3 spans 16 residues. The DNA for the CDR3 is TGTGCCAGCAGCGAAGATCATAGCGGGAGTTACAATGAGCAGTTCTTC. It encodes CASSEDHSGSYNEQFF.

Written as DNA, the CDR3 is TGCGCCAGCAGTCAAATAAAACCACGAGGGGTAGGGGACACTGAAGCTTTCTTT. It codes for CASSQIKPRGVGDTEAFF. The chain employs TRBV23-1 and TRBJ1-1; D might be TRBD1 (5 bases). TRBV23-1 is sorted into the ORF group, with uncertain function. Trimming left V 2 bases short and J 3 bases short, with 22 bases between. This CDR3 has 18 residues.

V and J are TRBV28 and TRBJ2-7; 9 bases fit TRBD1. This CDR3 is 14 amino acids long. Germline V CDR1 and CDR2: MDHEN, SYDVKM. V was pared by 6 bases and J by 7 bases, with 10 bases of the junction left unmatched. Written as DNA, the CDR3 is TGTGCCAGCAGGGCGGGACAGGGTGTTCGGGAGCAGTACTTC. Translated, it gives CASRAGQGVREQYF.

The rearrangement uses TRBV28 and TRBJ2-7; possible D gene TRBD1, 6 bases. CDR3 length equals 14 residues. CDR1 MDHEN and CDR2 SYDVKM come from the germline V gene. Trimming left V 6 bases short and J 4 bases short, with 16 bases between. This CDR3 is CASSPSPRGYEQYF. The CDR3 region has the DNA TGTGCCAGCAGCCCATCCCCGAGGGGGTACGAGCAGTACTTC.

This chain connects TRBV27 to TRBJ1-5; TRBD1 is a possible D gene (5 bases). V was cut by 4 bases and J by 2 bases, with 21 bases left in between. The germline V gene encodes CDR1 MNHEY and CDR2 SMNVEV (reference sequence). This CDR3 is 18 amino acids long. CDR3 DNA: TGTGCCAGCAGTTCTCTCAGGGAAATCGCAAACGGCAATCAGCCCCAGCATTTT. It translates to CASSSLREIANGNQPQHF.

V is TRBV13 and J is TRBJ2-7; 7 positions agree with TRBD1. The junction had 5 bases not matched to a gene; V was cut back by 3 bases and J by 9 bases. Germline CDR1 reads PRHDT; CDR2 reads FYEKMQ (reference sequence). The CDR3 contains 12 residues. The CDR3 protein is CASSFEGGMQYF. The CDR3 DNA reads TGTGCCAGCAGCTTCGAAGGGGGCATGCAGTACTTC.

This chain links TRBV10-3 with TRBJ2-7; D ambiguous. V shed 3 bases and J shed 2 bases, with 8 bases lying between them. CDR1 is ENHRY and CDR2 is SYGVKD in the germline V gene. The CDR3 has 13 residues. The CDR3 sequence: CAISEKGTYEQYF. The CDR3 DNA reads TGTGCCATCAGTGAAAAAGGAACCTACGAGCAGTACTTC.

V and J are TRBV19 and TRBJ2-3; 9 positions match TRBD1. Germline lookup yields CDR1 LNHDA and CDR2 SQIVND (reference sequence). This CDR3 is built from 18 residues. The junction had 14 bases not matched to a gene; V was cut back by 5 bases and J by 2 bases. This CDR3 reads CASSLQLDRGPNTDTQYF. The CDR3 DNA reads TGTGCCAGTAGTCTCCAACTGGACAGGGGACCTAACACAGATACGCAGTATTTT. Combining the CDR3 with reference TRBV19 and TRBJ2-3 gives the whole variable domain DGGITQSPKYLFRKEGQNVTLSCEQNLNHDAMYWYRQDPGQGLRLIYYSQIVNDFQKGDIAEGYSVSREKKESFPLTVTSAQKNPTAFYLCASSLQLDRGPNTDTQYFGPGTRLTVL.

The chain couples TRBV7-9 to TRBJ1-2; 7 bases map to TRBD1. This CDR3 is built from 15 residues. Germline values: CDR1 SEHNR, CDR2 FQNEAQ (reference sequence). V was pared by 5 bases and J by 0 bases, with 6 bases of the junction left unmatched. The CDR3 nucleotides are TGTGCCAGCAGCGGCCGAGGGACAGCTAACTATGGCTACACCTTC. This codes for CASSGRGTANYGYTF.

J is TRBJ2-7 and V is TRBV11-2; D is perhaps TRBD2 (7 bases). The germline V gene encodes CDR1 SGHAT and CDR2 FQNNGV. V was shortened by 1 base and J by 2 bases, with 24 bases between the two germline ends. CDR3 length equals 19 residues. Here the CDR3 reads CASSLALGEGRQAPYEQYF. DNA for the CDR3: TGTGCCAGCAGCTTAGCCCTAGGGGAGGGCCGACAGGCCCCCTACGAGCAGTACTTC.

The V and J genes are TRBV20-1 and TRBJ2-7, with D unresolved. This CDR3 comprises 14 residues. The V end was cut by 3 bases, the J end by 3 bases, with 15 bases between. Looked up from germline, CDR1 is DFQATT and CDR2 is SNEGSKA (reference sequence). CDR3 DNA: TGCAGTGCTAGTCGACCTCGAGGCGACTACGAGCAGTACTTC. Residues: CSASRPRGDYEQYF.

The V gene is TRBV10-1, the J gene TRBJ2-5; possibly TRBD1 for D (6 bases). The CDR3 contains 13 residues. Germline CDR1 and CDR2: WNHNN and SYGVQD (reference sequence). V was cut by 3 bases and J by 2 bases, with 7 bases left in between. As DNA, the CDR3 is TGCGCCAGCAGTGAAGGGGGACAAGAGACCCAGTACTTC. Translation gives CASSEGGQETQYF.

The J gene is TRBJ1-6, the V gene TRBV27; D is perhaps TRBD1 (6 bases). Germline lookup yields CDR1 MNHEY and CDR2 SMNVEV (reference sequence). The CDR3 sequence is 16 residues long. The V gene lost 5 bases and the J gene lost 6 bases, with 17 bases spanning the gap. The CDR3 nucleotides read TGTGCCAGCAGTCCCTCCTCAGGGGAGGTTAATTCACCCCTCCACTTT. Encoded protein: CASSPSSGEVNSPLHF.